The 6 T cell receptor beta chains below were found in one sample sequenced in a study of blood T cell repertoires in COVID-19. Libraries were prepared by immunoSEQ multiplex PCR; TCRdb keeps only in-frame clonotypes and omits some of them. The sample lists roughly 130,000 clones, around three quarters occurring once. Sequenced: peripheral blood. All receptors derive from an elderly man with acute or convalescent COVID-19.

The chain carries TRBV28 and TRBJ1-2, with D perhaps matching TRBD1 (5 bases). Trimming removed 1 base at V and 8 bases at J, with 14 bases between. The CDR3 totals 14 residues. CDR1 and CDR2 from the germline V gene are MDHEN and SYDVKM. The CDR3 region is CASSLLGRTPGYTF. The CDR3 DNA follows: TGTGCCAGCAGTTTATTGGGAAGGACACCGGGCTACACCTTC.

The CDR3 bases are TGTGCCAGCAGCTTGTCTGCAGGCGATAATTCACCCCTCCACTTT. It encodes CASSLSAGDNSPLHF. The chain carries TRBV5-5 and TRBJ1-6; no clear D. In germline, CDR1 is SGHKS, CDR2 YYEKEE (reference sequence). The CDR3 spans 15 residues. V lost 1 base, J lost 5 bases, and 10 bases lay in between. Filled out from reference TRBV5-5 and TRBJ1-6, the complete variable domain reads DAGVTQSPTHLIKTRGQQVTLRCSPISGHKSVSWYQQVLGQGPQFIFQYYEKEERGRGNFPDRFSARQFPNYSSELNVNALLLGDSALYLCASSLSAGDNSPLHFGNGTRLTVT.

The chain recombines TRBV28 with TRBJ1-1; D uncertain. Trimming removed 2 bases from V and 1 base from J, with 8 bases in between. The CDR3 is made up of 14 amino acids. Germline-derived CDR1 and CDR2 are MDHEN and SYDVKM. CDR3 nucleotide sequence: TGTGCCAGCAGTTTACTGGGCCAGAACACTGAAGCTTTCTTT. It encodes CASSLLGQNTEAFF.

This clone was counted only a few times. The CDR3 is CASSNRGGSYNSPLHF. CDR3 in DNA: TGTGCCAGTTCAAACAGGGGAGGCTCCTATAATTCACCCCTCCACTTT. The chain couples TRBV19 to TRBJ1-6; 7 positions agree with TRBD1. The CDR3 runs to 16 residues. V lost 8 bases, J lost 0 bases, and 7 bases stayed unmatched. Germline CDR1 LNHDA, CDR2 SQIVND (reference sequence).

This clone was seen a single time. V and J are TRBV7-2 and TRBJ2-5; 11 bases are a match to TRBD2. V trimming: 1 base; J trimming: 9 bases; junction bases outside the gene matches: 10. This CDR3 spans 16 amino acids. Per germline, CDR1 SGHTA and CDR2 FQGNSA. CDR3 protein: CASSLDSHLAGGSQYF. The CDR3 nucleotides read TGTGCCAGCAGCTTAGACTCGCACCTAGCGGGGGGATCCCAGTACTTC.

The chain links TRBV7-2 to TRBJ2-5; possibly TRBD2 for D (5 bases). Germline V CDR1 and CDR2: SGHTA, FQGNSA. The CDR3 contains 16 residues. Between the trimmed V and J ends, which lost 2 bases and 4 bases, there was a span of 17 bases. For the CDR3, the DNA is TGTGCCAGCAGCTTATCTGGCCTGGGTAGCGCAGAGACCCAGTACTTC. Encoded protein: CASSLSGLGSAETQYF.